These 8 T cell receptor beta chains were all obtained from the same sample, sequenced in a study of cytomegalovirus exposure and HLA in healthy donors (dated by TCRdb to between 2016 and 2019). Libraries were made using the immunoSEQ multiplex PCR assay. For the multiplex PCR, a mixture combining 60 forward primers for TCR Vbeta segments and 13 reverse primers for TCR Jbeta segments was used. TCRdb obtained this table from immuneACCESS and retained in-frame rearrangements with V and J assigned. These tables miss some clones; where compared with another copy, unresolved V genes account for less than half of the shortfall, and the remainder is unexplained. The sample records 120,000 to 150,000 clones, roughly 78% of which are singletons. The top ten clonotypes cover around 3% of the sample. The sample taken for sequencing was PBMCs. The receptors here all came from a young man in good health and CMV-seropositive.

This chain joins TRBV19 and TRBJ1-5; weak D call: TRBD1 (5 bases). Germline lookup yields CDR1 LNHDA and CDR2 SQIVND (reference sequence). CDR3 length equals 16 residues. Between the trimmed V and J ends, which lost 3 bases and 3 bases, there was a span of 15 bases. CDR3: CASSITIGGANQPQHF. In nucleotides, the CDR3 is TGTGCCAGTAGTATTACAATAGGAGGGGCCAATCAGCCCCAGCATTTT.

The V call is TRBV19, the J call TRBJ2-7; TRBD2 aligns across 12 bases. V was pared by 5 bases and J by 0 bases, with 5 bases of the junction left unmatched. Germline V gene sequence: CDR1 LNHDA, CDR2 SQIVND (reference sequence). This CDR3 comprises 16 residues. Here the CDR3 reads CASSLATSGSSYEQYF. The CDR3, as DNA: TGTGCCAGTAGTCTAGCGACTAGCGGGAGCTCCTACGAGCAGTACTTC.

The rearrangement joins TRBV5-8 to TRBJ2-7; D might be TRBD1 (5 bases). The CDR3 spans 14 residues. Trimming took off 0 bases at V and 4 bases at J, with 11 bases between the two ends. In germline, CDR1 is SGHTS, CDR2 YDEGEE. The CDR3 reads CASSLAGNGYEQYF. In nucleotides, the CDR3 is TGTGCCAGCAGCTTGGCAGGGAACGGTTACGAGCAGTACTTC.

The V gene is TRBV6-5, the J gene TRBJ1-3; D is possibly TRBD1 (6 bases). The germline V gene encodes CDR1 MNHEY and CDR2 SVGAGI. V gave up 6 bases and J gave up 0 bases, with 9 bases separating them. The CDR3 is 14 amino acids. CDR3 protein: CASSPDSSGNTIYF. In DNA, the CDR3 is TGTGCCAGCAGCCCGGACAGCTCTGGAAACACCATATATTTT.

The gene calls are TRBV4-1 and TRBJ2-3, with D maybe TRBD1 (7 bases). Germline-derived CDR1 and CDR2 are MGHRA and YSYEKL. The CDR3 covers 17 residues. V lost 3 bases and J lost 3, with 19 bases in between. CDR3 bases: TGCGCCAGCAGCCACTTCGCGGGACAGAAGGGGACAGATACGCAGTATTTT. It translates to CASSHFAGQKGTDTQYF.

The CDR3 spells CASSPPSRQGIGYGYTF. The CDR3 DNA sequence: TGTGCCAGCTCACCACCTTCCAGACAGGGGATAGGCTATGGCTACACCTTC. This rearrangement joins TRBV18 to TRBJ1-2, with 8 nucleotides matching TRBD1. The CDR3 is 17 amino acids. Germline CDR1 is KGHSH and CDR2 is LQKENI. V trimming: 0 bases; J trimming: 4 bases; junction bases outside the gene matches: 10.

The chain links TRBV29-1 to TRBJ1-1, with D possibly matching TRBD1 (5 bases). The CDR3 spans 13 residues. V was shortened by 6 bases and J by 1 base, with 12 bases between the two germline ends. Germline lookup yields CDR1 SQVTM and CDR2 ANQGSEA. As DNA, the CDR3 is TGCAGCGTGCCGGGACTTTCGAACACTGAAGCTTTCTTT. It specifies CSVPGLSNTEAFF.

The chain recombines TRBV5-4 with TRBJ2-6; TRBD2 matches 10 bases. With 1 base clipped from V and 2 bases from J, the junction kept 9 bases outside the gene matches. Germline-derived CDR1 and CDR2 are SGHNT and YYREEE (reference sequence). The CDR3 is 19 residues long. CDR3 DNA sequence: TGTGCCAGCAGCTTGATCTGGCTAGCGGGAGACGCTGGGGCCAACGTCCTGACTTTC. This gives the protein CASSLIWLAGDAGANVLTF.